The 15 T cell receptor beta chains below all came from one sample that was sequenced in a study of breast tumors, draining lymph nodes, adjacent tissues. From the multiplex PCR reads, TCRdb called clonotypes with MiXCR, one entry per CDR3 protein. Of fewer than 200,000 distinct CDR3 sequences listed, approximately 33% are singletons. The lymph nodes were axillary draining lymph nodes from breast cancer patients. The sequencing sample was made of axillary lymph node tissue. The receptors derive from a female donor with breast cancer. Some clones in this sample may be carry-over from other donors' samples.

There are many counts of this clonotype. This chain connects TRBV20-1 to TRBJ2-1, with TRBD1 identical over 7 bases. This CDR3 region has 15 residues. With 4 bases clipped from V and 5 bases from J, the junction kept 11 bases outside the gene matches. Germline loops: CDR1 DFQATT, CDR2 SNEGSKA (reference sequence). In DNA form, the CDR3 reads TGCAGTGCTAATGATAATGACAGGGCCCACAATGAGCAGTTCTTC. Protein product: CSANDNDRAHNEQFF.

At least ten counts were recorded for this clonotype. The chain joins TRBV7-9 to TRBJ2-7; tentatively, D is TRBD2 (6 bases). Germline assignment: CDR1 SEHNR and CDR2 FQNEAQ (reference sequence). Trimming removed 6 bases at V and 0 bases at J, with 15 bases between. The CDR3 sequence is 15 residues long. The CDR3 bases are TGTGCCAGCAGGATAGACGGGACTTCCTCCTACGAGCAGTACTTC. Its translation: CASRIDGTSSYEQYF.

A remark on this clonotype: Being one base from a much bigger clone, this may be a read error. The V call is TRBV28, the J call TRBJ2-1; unclear D gene. The germline V gene has CDR1 MDHEN and CDR2 SYDVKM. The CDR3 length is 14 residues. The DNA of the CDR3 is TGTGCCAGCAGTTTGGCCATCTCCTACAATGAGCAGTCCTTC. It is translated as CASSLAISYNEQSF.

The table lists this clonotype with many counts. Germline and junction disagree at one end, which may indicate a read error. This chain connects TRBV20-1 to TRBJ2-5; D is perhaps TRBD2 (5 bases). The CDR3 runs to 14 residues. Germline values: CDR1 DFQATT, CDR2 SNEGSKA (reference sequence). The CDR3 DNA reads TGCAGTACTAGAGATCGTAGACAACAAGAGACCCAGTACTTC. It specifies CSTRDRRQQETQYF.

This clonotype appeared a few times. V usage is TRBV6-5 and J usage is TRBJ2-7; the match to TRBD1 covers 7 bases. The CDR3 has 16 residues. The V segment lost 5 bases and the J segment 1 base; nucleotides outside the gene matches: 11. Germline V gives CDR1 MNHEY, CDR2 SVGAGI. The CDR3 here is CASSPTDRRESYEQYF. Written as DNA, the CDR3 is TGTGCCAGCAGTCCCACGGACAGGCGTGAGTCCTACGAGCAGTACTTC.

In this sample, this clonotype turned up many times. The chain couples TRBV24-1 to TRBJ2-7; 9 bases agree with TRBD2. J lost 3 bases, V lost 6 bases, and 2 bases had no gene match. Germline lookup yields CDR1 KGHDR and CDR2 SFDVKD. This CDR3 contains 13 residues. CDR3 amino acids: CATSSSGNYEQYF. Here the CDR3 DNA reads TGTGCCACCAGTTCTAGCGGGAACTACGAGCAGTACTTC.

This clonotype was observed at least ten times. This chain uses TRBV30 with TRBJ1-5; tentatively, D is TRBD1 (6 bases). CDR1 GTSNPN and CDR2 SVGIG come from the germline V gene (reference sequence). V shed 1 base and J shed 2 bases, with 6 bases lying between them. This CDR3 comprises 13 residues. CDR3 amino acids: CAWSGQGNQPQHF. The CDR3 DNA sequence: TGTGCCTGGAGTGGACAGGGCAATCAGCCCCAGCATTTT.

The chain couples TRBV12-3 or TRBV12-4 to TRBJ2-7, with D maybe TRBD2 (7 bases). Trimming removed 4 bases at V and 5 bases at J, with 15 bases between. The CDR3 loop spans 14 amino acids. DNA of the CDR3: TGTGCCAGCAGTTCCCGACGGGGGGCCGACGAGCAGTACTTC. As protein: CASSSRRGADEQYF.

As concerns this clonotype: The CDR3 ends on some other residue instead of the conserved phenylalanine or tryptophan, so this is likely a read error. The CDR3: CAWIRASGRAGEQYL. As DNA, the CDR3 is TGTGCCTGGATTCGGGCTAGCGGGAGAGCCGGGGAGCAGTACCTC. The gene calls are TRBV30 and TRBJ2-7; 10 positions match TRBD2. Germline values: CDR1 GTSNPN, CDR2 SVGIG (reference sequence). With V trimmed by 4 bases and J by 7 bases, 13 bases remained unmatched. This CDR3 region has 15 residues.

This clonotype has just a few counts. J is TRBJ2-1 and V is TRBV27; D might be TRBD2 (6 bases). Germline assignment: CDR1 MNHEY and CDR2 SMNVEV (reference sequence). The CDR3 consists of 14 residues. V was trimmed by 2 bases and J by 10 bases, leaving 15 bases between them. As DNA, the CDR3 is TGTGCCAGCAGTTTAAGGCTTGCGGGGCAAGAGCAGTTCTTC. Translated: CASSLRLAGQEQFF.

This clonotype was detected many times. CDR3 sequence (DNA): TGTGCCAGCAGCGCATCAGGGAGGAACACCATATATTTT. Its protein is CASSASGRNTIYF. This chain joins TRBV9 and TRBJ1-3; D possibly corresponds to TRBD1 (5 bases). V was cut by 3 bases and J by 7 bases, with 11 bases left in between. Germline V gene lookup returns CDR1 SGDLS and CDR2 YYNGEE. This CDR3 spans 13 amino acids.

This clonotype has a single count. The germline gene is not matched at one end of the junction; a read error may be the cause. This chain links TRBV15 with TRBJ1-4, with D hard to call. This CDR3 has 16 amino acids. Germline V gene sequence: CDR1 LNHNV, CDR2 YYDKDF (reference sequence). CDR3 nucleotide sequence: TGTGCCACCAGCGGTGGACCGGGGAAAGGGAACGAAGAACTGGTTTTT. It yields the protein CATSGGPGKGNEELVF.

The table lists this clonotype with many counts. The V and J genes are TRBV5-1 and TRBJ1-6; D is unclear. Trimming removed 0 bases at V and 0 bases at J, with 7 bases between. This CDR3 has 16 residues. Germline assignment: CDR1 SGHRS and CDR2 YFSETQ. The CDR3 loop reads CASSLGGASYNSPLHF. Written as DNA, the CDR3 is TGCGCCAGCAGCTTGGGTGGAGCCTCCTATAATTCACCCCTCCACTTT.

At least ten counts were recorded for this clonotype. The rearrangement uses TRBV5-1 and TRBJ2-7; possibly TRBD1 or TRBD2 for D (5 bases each). V shed 1 base and J shed 3 bases, with 8 bases lying between them. The germline V gene encodes CDR1 SGHRS and CDR2 YFSETQ. The CDR3 runs 13 residues. CDR3: CASSLLGDYEQYF. In nucleotides, the CDR3 is TGCGCCAGCAGCTTGTTGGGGGACTACGAGCAGTACTTC.

This clonotype was found many times. The chain is built from TRBV5-8 and TRBJ1-2; tentatively, D is TRBD1 (5 bases). The germline CDR1 and CDR2 sequences are SGHTS and YDEGEE. The germline V and J ends were trimmed by 4 bases and 7 bases, with 8 bases remaining between them. The CDR3 covers 11 residues. CDR3 sequence reads: CASSPGPGYTF. CDR3 sequence (DNA): TGTGCCAGCAGCCCAGGGCCTGGCTACACCTTC. The full variable domain, rest sourced from reference TRBV5-8 and TRBJ1-2, is EAGVTQSPTHLIKTRGQQATLRCSPISGHTSVYWYQQALGLGLQFLLWYDEGEERNRGNFPPRFSGRQFPNYSSELNVNALELEDSALYLCASSPGPGYTFGSGTRLTVV.